This T cell receptor beta chain was sequenced for a study of persistence of HIV-infected CD4 T cells. The immunoSEQ assay was version 4, run in survey mode. The repertoire was sequenced with immunoSEQ multiplex PCR; TCRdb's copy has only in-frame clones and lacks some. This table holds tens of thousands of clones, 70% found once. Germline V gene lookup returns CDR1 LNHDA and CDR2 SQIVND (reference sequence). V was cut by 5 bases and J by 4 bases, with 9 bases left in between. The CDR3 loop spans 13 amino acids. As concerns this clone: What it binds is unknown.

The stimulus was an HIV-1 Gag 15-mer peptide pool, about 1.1 ug/peptide/mL. Sorting selected CD4+ T cells upregulating both CD40 ligand and CD69. CD8+ T cells were removed from PBMCs prior to stimulation. The TCR originated in an adult man with HIV who was CMV-seropositive. V is TRBV19 and J is TRBJ1-5; the D is unclear. Sequenced material: CD4+ T cells sorted from PBMCs after approximately 20-hour stimulation, taken from a patient who received antiretroviral therapy. In DNA form, the CDR3 reads TGTGCCAGTAGTTCTACGGGGAATCAGCCCCAGCATTTT. Translated, it gives CASSSTGNQPQHF.